This T cell receptor (beta chain) derives from a study of human T cells and chemical hapten exposure. Study-level background: Slight volume differences across pooled libraries mainly accounted for varying per-sample TCR yields.

In TCRdb, the RACE reads were re-called with MiXCR into one record per CDR3 protein. The table records 100,000 to 150,000 distinct CDR3 sequences, 12% to 15% of them present only once. The CDR3 is made up of 14 amino acids. Per germline, CDR1 MNHEY and CDR2 SMNVEV (reference sequence). Trimming removed 5 bases from V and 5 bases from J; junction bases left unmatched: 4. This clonotype has only a few counts. This sample's time point: patch test 1, 2 weeks after DPC sensitization. Treatment here: therapeutic diphenylcyclopropenone sensitization with weekly scalp DPC. Patients had alopecia, were aged 18 to 70, and were not pregnant.

The rearrangement uses TRBV27 and TRBJ1-5; TRBD1 aligns across 9 bases. The receptor was isolated from a man between 18 and 35 years old with alopecia areata. Some clones in this sample may be carry-over from other donors' samples. This sample comprised whole blood, obtained in connection with sensitization to the hapten diphenylcyclopropenone (DPC). CDR3 nucleotide sequence: TGTGCCAGCAGTAGGACAGGGGTCCATCAGCCCCAGCATTTT. Protein: CASSRTGVHQPQHF.